Detailed here is one TCR beta chain. Its antigen remains undetermined. The sample holds no much larger clone one base away, and base qualities are not on file. What this sample's time point label stands for: about 28 days (+/-7) after the second vaccine dose. Because spike-specific TCR depth and breadth did not differ between the two schedules, AZD1222 recipients who got a second dose at roughly 4 weeks were pooled with those who got a second dose at roughly 12 weeks. The vaccinee samples were drawn from two UK trials, COV001 and COV002, one of which was a single-blind randomized controlled phase 2/3 trial testing AZD1222 (ChAdOx1 nCoV-19) in healthy adults. For TCRbeta chain sequencing, PBMC samples from trial participants were taken at day 0 and at day 28 after the second dose. The sample is drawn from a study of T cell responses to AZD1222 COVID-19 vaccine (dated by TCRdb to 2020 to 2023). Regarding the study in general: TCR sequencing was performed for roughly 250 trial participants, of whom some 200 were given two doses of AZD1222 and about 25 were given two doses of MenACWY control vaccine. Enrollment into the trials was organized by age into subgroups of 18-55, 56-69 and 70-plus years, and those subgroups contained roughly 150, 30 and 60 TCR-sequenced participants, respectively.

The CDR3 regions of human TCRbeta chains were analyzed by immunosequencing. Under the source paper's analysis protocol: Repertoire TCRs were checked for matches against a reference library of SARS-CoV-2-specific TCRs that had been generated using the MIRA antigen-specificity platform. Breadth was defined as the fraction of unique TCRs that were SARS-CoV-2-associated. Depth was defined as the fraction of total T cells that were SARS-CoV-2-associated. Each spike-specific TCR was assigned to its reactive spike region and to a CD4 or CD8 class using the MIRA data. Log10-transformed breadth and depth values were compared by one-way ANOVA with Sidak's multiple comparisons tests. The source is immuneACCESS, and TCRdb retained only in-frame sequences with V and J called. Part of the clones is not carried over; for the studies checked, unresolved V genes explain less than half of this, and the remainder is unexplained. The DNA gave D and trimming, while V, J and clone size come from that table. This sample gives about 48,000 clones in total; 65% to 90% of them show up just once. The ten biggest clones cover less than 9% of the sample.

The study at large found these results: After two AZD1222 doses, both the breadth and the depth of spike-specific TCRs were significantly higher than at day 0 and than in MenACWY recipients. Because no samples from the day 14 peak response were available, repertoires could be characterized only after the peak T cell response. Conclusions about previously exposed vaccinees are limited because only a handful of AZD1222 recipients were SARS-CoV-2 seropositive at baseline. The vaccine-associated CD4 TCRs covered the entire spike protein, and the dominant responses fell in regions 160-218 and 743-854. The 56-69-year group was small, and its depth increase did not reach significance, likely because of low power. Reportedly, almost half of the unique spike-specific TCRs recognized epitopes lying outside the regions that are mutated in the B.1.351 and B.1.1.7 variants. Participants were mostly white British, with more females than males. The authors suggested clonal diversity may have been underestimated.

V is shortened by 1 base, J by 3 bases, and the region joining them spans 4 bases. The germline V gene supplies CDR1 SQVTM and CDR2 ANQGSEA. Taken from cysteine to phenylalanine, the CDR3 has 11 residues. Solely the CDR3 DNA is kept, with 33 bases framed from the first base. The TCR sequence derives from an adult who received the AZD1222 COVID-19 vaccine. The chain links TRBV29-1 with TRBJ2-7, with no D gene named confidently. Sequenced material: peripheral blood, taken 28 days after the second AZD1222 dose. CDR3 reads: CSVEGSYEQYF. The DNA sequence is TGCAGCGTTGAAGGAAGCTACGAGCAGTACTTC.